These 17 T cell receptor beta chains originate from one sample sequenced in a study of blood T cell repertoires in COVID-19. Data came from immunoSEQ multiplex PCR; TCRdb stores just in-frame clones and leaves some out. The data contain some 410,000 clones, roughly 88% of them singletons. Material: PBMCs or T cells enriched from blood (not recorded which). Source of these receptors: a woman aged 25-40 years with acute COVID-19.

V gene TRBV19 combines with J gene TRBJ2-6, with 7 positions matching TRBD2. The CDR3 has 14 amino acids. CDR1 is LNHDA, CDR2 SQIVND, per germline (reference sequence). The ends lost 5 bases at V and 4 bases at J; junction bases unmatched: 2. As DNA, the CDR3 is TGTGCCAGTAGTGGACTAGAAGGGGCCAACGTCCTGACTTTC. It translates to CASSGLEGANVLTF.

This clone was observed once. The genes are TRBV6-5 and TRBJ2-7; D not resolved. V was pared by 5 bases and J by 5 bases, with 13 bases between. CDR3 length: 13 residues. Germline assignment: CDR1 MNHEY and CDR2 SVGAGI. The CDR3 nucleotides are TGTGCCAGCAGTCTGACACCACCCGACGAGCAGTACTTC. Protein sequence: CASSLTPPDEQYF.

This chain connects TRBV25-1 to TRBJ2-1, with 12 bases fitting TRBD2. The CDR3 covers 16 residues. Germline trimming cut 4 bases from V and 5 bases from J; bases unmatched to any gene: 6. CDR1 is MGHDK and CDR2 is SYGVNS in the germline V gene. The CDR3 protein is CASSGLAGGKHNEQFF. CDR3 DNA sequence: TGTGCCAGCAGTGGGCTAGCGGGGGGGAAGCACAATGAGCAGTTCTTC.

In DNA, the CDR3 is TGTGCCACCAGTGACCCGGGAGGGACAGATTACAATGAGCAGTTCTTC. Translating it yields CATSDPGGTDYNEQFF. The gene calls are TRBV24-1 and TRBJ2-1, with D perhaps matching TRBD2 (8 bases). The CDR3 runs to 16 residues. Trimming pared 4 bases from V and 4 bases from J, leaving 16 bases between. Germline V lookup: CDR1 KGHDR, CDR2 SFDVKD.

The V gene is TRBV15, the J gene TRBJ1-3; 11 bases agree with TRBD1. Germline values: CDR1 LNHNV, CDR2 YYDKDF (reference sequence). The CDR3 is 15 amino acids. Trimming cost V 8 bases and J 3 bases; bases outside gene matches: 6. CDR3 loop: CATEGQGEFGNTIYF. The CDR3 bases are TGTGCCACCGAGGGACAGGGGGAATTTGGAAACACCATATATTTT.

V and J are TRBV2 and TRBJ2-7, with TRBD1 identical over 9 bases. In germline, CDR1 is SNHLY, CDR2 FYNNEI. V shed 1 base, J shed 2 bases, and the junction held 9 bases outside the gene matches. The CDR3 extends over 17 amino acids. CDR3 loop: CASSEGGGQGLTYEQYF. The CDR3 nucleotides read TGTGCCAGCAGTGAAGGGGGTGGACAGGGGCTAACCTACGAGCAGTACTTC.

This clone was seen only once. The V and J genes are TRBV5-5 and TRBJ2-7; 10 nucleotides align to TRBD1. This CDR3 is 15 amino acids long. The ends lost 0 bases at V and 2 bases at J; junction bases unmatched: 2. Germline assignment: CDR1 SGHKS and CDR2 YYEKEE (reference sequence). The CDR3 bases are TGTGCCAGCAGCTTGGAGGGACAGGGGACCTACGAGCAGTACTTC. As protein: CASSLEGQGTYEQYF.

The chain has TRBV4-1 and TRBJ1-3; a weak D match, TRBD1 (5 bases). Germline V gene data show CDR1 as MGHRA and CDR2 as YSYEKL. The length of the CDR3 is 14 residues. The V gene lost 3 bases and the J gene lost 4 bases, with 10 bases spanning the gap. The CDR3 DNA sequence: TGCGCCAGCAGCCAGCGAGCAGGGGGAAACACCATATATTTT. Residues: CASSQRAGGNTIYF.

The chain recombines TRBV19 with TRBJ1-1; D not certain. The V end was cut by 3 bases, the J end by 0 bases, with 8 bases between. The CDR3 runs 14 residues. Germline CDR1 is LNHDA and CDR2 is SQIVND (reference sequence). CDR3 in amino acids: CASSISQLNTEAFF. The CDR3 nucleotides read TGTGCCAGTAGTATCTCACAGCTGAACACTGAAGCTTTCTTT.

This sequence joins TRBV5-8 and TRBJ2-1; 7 nucleotides align to TRBD2. V shed 7 bases and J 3 bases; nucleotides not matched to a gene: 4. The germline V gene has CDR1 SGHTS and CDR2 YDEGEE. This CDR3 contains 13 residues. The CDR3 here is CASGRGIYNEQFF. CDR3 nucleotides: TGTGCCAGCGGGAGGGGAATCTACAATGAGCAGTTCTTC.

This clone was counted a single time. The rearrangement uses TRBV7-6 and TRBJ1-4; perhaps TRBD1 as D (5 bases). The germline V gene has CDR1 SGHVS and CDR2 FNYEAQ. V gave up 5 bases and J gave up 0 bases, with 13 bases separating them. This CDR3 is 16 amino acids long. The CDR3 nucleotides read TGTGCCAGCAGCGCCGGGACTCATGCAACTAATGAAAAACTGTTTTTT. This translates into CASSAGTHATNEKLFF. Filled out from reference TRBV7-6 and TRBJ1-4, the complete variable domain reads GAGVSQSPRYKVTKRGQDVALRCDPISGHVSLYWYRQALGQGPEFLTYFNYEAQQDKSGLPNDRFSAERPEGSISTLTIQRTEQRDSAMYRCASSAGTHATNEKLFFGSGTQLSVL.

The genes are TRBV6-5 and TRBJ2-5; D might be TRBD2 (6 bases). The germline V gene has CDR1 MNHEY and CDR2 SVGAGI. This CDR3 is 14 amino acids long. V was cut by 2 bases and J by 5 bases, with 12 bases left in between. CDR3 sequence (DNA): TGTGCCAGCAGTTACGGGGGGTTGAGTGAGACCCAGTACTTC. Amino acid sequence: CASSYGGLSETQYF.

The chain recombines TRBV18 with TRBJ1-1, with 8 bases aligning to TRBD1. The V segment lost 6 bases and the J segment 6 bases; nucleotides outside the gene matches: 6. This CDR3 spans 13 amino acids. Germline assignment: CDR1 KGHSH and CDR2 LQKENI. The CDR3 DNA reads TGTGCCAGCTCCGTGGACAGGGTAGCTGAAGCTTTCTTT. Protein: CASSVDRVAEAFF.

The V gene is TRBV9, the J gene TRBJ1-6; 8 bases are a match to TRBD1. The CDR3 is made up of 15 amino acids. Germline V CDR1 and CDR2: SGDLS, YYNGEE. V shed 3 bases and J 8 bases; nucleotides not matched to a gene: 7. CDR3 nucleotides: TGTGCCAGCAGCGATGCACCAGGGGGCGATTCACCCCTCCACTTT. It codes for CASSDAPGGDSPLHF.

The chain combines TRBV4-2 with TRBJ1-2; D is possibly TRBD1 (5 bases). V lost 0 bases and J lost 0, with 17 bases in between. CDR1 is LGHNA and CDR2 is YNFKEQ in the germline V gene. The CDR3 totals 18 residues. The chain's CDR3 is CASSQESRSAGSNYGYTF. The DNA for the CDR3 is TGTGCCAGCAGCCAAGAATCTAGATCCGCAGGGTCTAACTATGGCTACACCTTC.

This clone was observed a single time. The gene calls are TRBV13 and TRBJ1-2, with 7 bases lining up with TRBD1. Germline values: CDR1 PRHDT, CDR2 FYEKMQ (reference sequence). The V segment lost 4 bases and the J segment 7 bases; nucleotides outside the gene matches: 6. The CDR3 is 13 amino acids. The DNA for the CDR3 is TGTGCCAGCAGCTACGACCGGGACAGTGGCTACACCTTC. It translates to CASSYDRDSGYTF.

The rearrangement uses TRBV24-1 and TRBJ2-1; tentatively, D is TRBD1 (5 bases). CDR1 KGHDR and CDR2 SFDVKD come from the germline V gene. The CDR3 sequence is 16 residues long. Trimming stripped 0 bases from V and 1 base from J, with 9 bases between. The CDR3 coding sequence is TGTGCCACCAGTGATTTGGGGGCAGCATCCTACAATGAGCAGTTCTTC. Its protein product is CATSDLGAASYNEQFF.